This is a list of T cell receptor beta chains from one sample in a study of T cells after yellow fever vaccination. TCRdb analysed the 5' RACE reads with MiXCR anew, one entry per CDR3 protein. The sample shows more than 300,000 distinct CDR3 sequences, about 10% of them seen only once. The specimen comprised CD4+ T cells sorted from PBMCs, sampled 45 days after the yellow fever booster vaccination. These receptors all come from a man aged 18 to 35 who received the YFV17D yellow fever vaccine. Both conserved end residues are part of each CDR3. Fields, in order: V gene, D gene, clone size, J gene, CDR3 DNA, CDR3 protein. The D gene is left open where the match is weak. Clone size, where shown, is once, few, many, or a class for clones that have expanded.

v_call: TRBV10-3; d_call: .; clone_size: few; j_call: TRBJ2-3; cdr3_nt: TGTGCCATCAGTCCAAGCACAGATACGCAGTATTTT; cdr3_aa: CAISPSTDTQYF
v_call: TRBV2; d_call: .; clone_size: few; j_call: TRBJ1-5; cdr3_nt: TGTGCCGTCCAACGAGGGGGTGGGAGCAATCAGCCCCAGCATTTT; cdr3_aa: CAVQRGGGSNQPQHF
v_call: TRBV7-6; d_call: TRBD1; clone_size: .; j_call: TRBJ2-1; cdr3_nt: TGTGCCAGCAGTCAACCGGGACAGGGGAGCGGTGAGCAGTTCTTC; cdr3_aa: CASSQPGQGSGEQFF
v_call: TRBV30; d_call: .; clone_size: few; j_call: TRBJ2-7; cdr3_nt: TGTGCCTGGAGAGGGCGGGATTCCTACGAGCAGTACTTC; cdr3_aa: CAWRGRDSYEQYF
v_call: TRBV4-1; d_call: .; clone_size: few; j_call: TRBJ1-1; cdr3_nt: TGCGCCAGCAGCCTCCGAAGGGGACAGAACACTGAAGCTTTCTTT; cdr3_aa: CASSLRRGQNTEAFF
v_call: TRBV6-1; d_call: .; clone_size: .; j_call: TRBJ2-7; cdr3_nt: TGTGCCAGTGAGGGGTCCTCGGGCTACGAGCAGTACTTC; cdr3_aa: CASEGSSGYEQYF
v_call: TRBV27; d_call: .; clone_size: .; j_call: TRBJ1-5; cdr3_nt: TGTGCCAGCAGTTTTTCGCAACAAAATCAGCCCCAGCATTTT; cdr3_aa: CASSFSQQNQPQHF
v_call: TRBV18; d_call: .; clone_size: .; j_call: TRBJ1-2; cdr3_nt: TGTGCCAGCTCACCTGAGGGCCTATATGGCTACACCTTC; cdr3_aa: CASSPEGLYGYTF
v_call: TRBV6-5; d_call: .; clone_size: .; j_call: TRBJ1-2; cdr3_nt: TGTGCCAGCAGCAAAGAGGGACGGTTCTATGGCTACACCTTC; cdr3_aa: CASSKEGRFYGYTF
v_call: TRBV18; d_call: .; clone_size: .; j_call: TRBJ1-5; cdr3_nt: TGTGCCAGCTCACCCGACAAGGGTAATCAGCCCCAGCATTTT; cdr3_aa: CASSPDKGNQPQHF